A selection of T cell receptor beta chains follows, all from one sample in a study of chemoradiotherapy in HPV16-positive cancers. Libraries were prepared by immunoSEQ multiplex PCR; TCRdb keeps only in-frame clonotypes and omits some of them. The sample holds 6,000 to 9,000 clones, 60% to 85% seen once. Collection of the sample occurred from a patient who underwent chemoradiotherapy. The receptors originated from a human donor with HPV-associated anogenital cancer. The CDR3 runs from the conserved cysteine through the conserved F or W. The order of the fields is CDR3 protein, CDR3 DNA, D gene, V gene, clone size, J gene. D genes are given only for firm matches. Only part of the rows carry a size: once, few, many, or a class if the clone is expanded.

cdr3_aa: CASSLSGRADSPLHF
cdr3_nt: TGTGCCAGCAGTTTATCGGGCAGGGCGGATTCACCCCTCCACTTT
d_call: .
v_call: TRBV28
clone_size: .
j_call: TRBJ1-6

cdr3_aa: CASSLVGGDEQYF
cdr3_nt: TGTGCCAGCAGTTTGGTTGGGGGAGACGAGCAGTACTTC
d_call: .
v_call: TRBV27
clone_size: .
j_call: TRBJ2-7

cdr3_aa: CASSENDYEQYF
cdr3_nt: TGTGCCAGCAGTGAGAATGACTACGAGCAGTACTTC
d_call: .
v_call: TRBV2
clone_size: .
j_call: TRBJ2-7

cdr3_aa: CASSLHGQTEAFF
cdr3_nt: TGTGCCAGCAGCTTACACGGACAGACTGAAGCTTTCTTT
d_call: .
v_call: TRBV7-2
clone_size: .
j_call: TRBJ1-1

cdr3_aa: CASSMGQGAGTDTQYF
cdr3_nt: TGCGCCAGCAGCATGGGACAGGGGGCCGGCACAGATACGCAGTATTTT
d_call: TRBD1
v_call: TRBV5-1
clone_size: .
j_call: TRBJ2-3

cdr3_aa: CASSVGTGRNQPQHF
cdr3_nt: TGTGCCAGCAGCGTGGGGACAGGGAGGAATCAGCCCCAGCATTTT
d_call: TRBD1
v_call: TRBV5-4
clone_size: few
j_call: TRBJ1-5

cdr3_aa: CASSSGVQYGYTF
cdr3_nt: TGTGCCAGCAGTTCAGGGGTACAATATGGCTACACCTTC
d_call: .
v_call: TRBV28
clone_size: few
j_call: TRBJ1-2

cdr3_aa: CASSNRRMNTEAFF
cdr3_nt: TGTGCCAGCAGCAATCGGCGGATGAACACTGAAGCTTTCTTT
d_call: .
v_call: TRBV7-8
clone_size: .
j_call: TRBJ1-1

cdr3_aa: CASSSGQGNYGYTF
cdr3_nt: TGTGCCAGCAGCTCGGGACAGGGTAACTATGGCTACACCTTC
d_call: TRBD1
v_call: TRBV5-4
clone_size: .
j_call: TRBJ1-2

cdr3_aa: CASSTAGGAGEQYF
cdr3_nt: TGTGCCAGCAGCACCGCTGGGGGGGCGGGCGAGCAGTACTTC
d_call: .
v_call: TRBV9
clone_size: .
j_call: TRBJ2-7

cdr3_aa: CASSLRGRGGYTF
cdr3_nt: TGTGCCAGCAGCTTGAGGGGGCGCGGGGGCTACACCTTC
d_call: TRBD1
v_call: TRBV5-4
clone_size: once
j_call: TRBJ1-2

cdr3_aa: CASSPLGQLDTEAFF
cdr3_nt: TGTGCCAGCTCACCACTGGGACAGTTAGACACTGAAGCTTTCTTT
d_call: TRBD1
v_call: TRBV18
clone_size: .
j_call: TRBJ1-1

cdr3_aa: CASSRQGVPETQYF
cdr3_nt: TGTGCCAGTAGTAGACAGGGAGTACCAGAGACCCAGTACTTC
d_call: TRBD1
v_call: TRBV19
clone_size: .
j_call: TRBJ2-5

cdr3_aa: CASSLGVSRNYGYTF
cdr3_nt: TGTGCCAGCAGCTTAGGAGTTAGCAGGAACTATGGCTACACCTTC
d_call: .
v_call: TRBV7-6
clone_size: .
j_call: TRBJ1-2

cdr3_aa: CAWAPKLGYEQYF
cdr3_nt: TGTGCCTGGGCACCTAAGCTGGGCTACGAGCAGTACTTC
d_call: .
v_call: TRBV30
clone_size: once
j_call: TRBJ2-7

cdr3_aa: CASSESLGPFYGYTF
cdr3_nt: TGCGCCAGCAGTGAGTCATTGGGACCCTTCTATGGCTACACCTTC
d_call: .
v_call: TRBV10-2
clone_size: few
j_call: TRBJ1-2

cdr3_aa: CASSPLGLSAGANVLTF
cdr3_nt: TGTGCCAGTAGTCCCCTTGGACTGTCGGCTGGGGCCAACGTCCTGACTTTC
d_call: .
v_call: TRBV19
clone_size: .
j_call: TRBJ2-6

cdr3_aa: CSVEKGVSYNEQFF
cdr3_nt: TGCAGCGTTGAAAAGGGGGTATCCTACAATGAGCAGTTCTTC
d_call: .
v_call: TRBV29-1
clone_size: once
j_call: TRBJ2-1

cdr3_aa: CASSPSETQYF
cdr3_nt: TGTGCCAGCTCACCGAGTGAGACCCAGTACTTC
d_call: .
v_call: TRBV18
clone_size: .
j_call: TRBJ2-5

cdr3_aa: CASSLDRGKLFF
cdr3_nt: TGTGCCAGCAGTTTGGACAGGGGAAAACTGTTTTTT
d_call: TRBD1
v_call: TRBV27
clone_size: .
j_call: TRBJ1-4

cdr3_aa: CASSENANTGELFF
cdr3_nt: TGTGCCAGCAGTGAAAACGCTAACACCGGGGAGCTGTTTTTT
d_call: .
v_call: TRBV2
clone_size: .
j_call: TRBJ2-2

cdr3_aa: CASSLGGSQETQYF
cdr3_nt: TGTGCCAGCAGCTTAGGGGGCAGCCAAGAGACCCAGTACTTC
d_call: .
v_call: TRBV7-8
clone_size: once
j_call: TRBJ2-5

cdr3_aa: CASSLLEGGTGELFF
cdr3_nt: TGTGCCAGCAGCTTATTGGAGGGAGGAACCGGGGAGCTGTTTTTT
d_call: .
v_call: TRBV7-3
clone_size: .
j_call: TRBJ2-2

cdr3_aa: CASGTGTGANVLTF
cdr3_nt: TGTGCCAGTGGGACAGGGACTGGGGCCAACGTCCTGACTTTC
d_call: TRBD1
v_call: TRBV19
clone_size: .
j_call: TRBJ2-6

cdr3_aa: CASSQDRITDTQYF
cdr3_nt: TGTGCCAGCAGCCAAGATAGGATTACAGATACGCAGTATTTT
d_call: .
v_call: TRBV4-2
clone_size: .
j_call: TRBJ2-3

cdr3_aa: CASSPDRFNEKLFF
cdr3_nt: TGTGCCAGCAGCCCCGACAGGTTTAATGAAAAACTGTTTTTT
d_call: .
v_call: TRBV7-2
clone_size: .
j_call: TRBJ1-4

cdr3_aa: CASSPLGGRSGNTIYF
cdr3_nt: TGTGCCAGCAGCCCCCTAGGAGGCCGCTCTGGAAACACCATATATTTT
d_call: .
v_call: TRBV5-6
clone_size: .
j_call: TRBJ1-3

cdr3_aa: CAWSLTSGGVETQYF
cdr3_nt: TGTGCCTGGAGTCTCACTAGCGGGGGGGTTGAGACCCAGTACTTC
d_call: TRBD2
v_call: TRBV30
clone_size: .
j_call: TRBJ2-5

cdr3_aa: CASSVLSGAGELFF
cdr3_nt: TGTGCCAGCAGCGTTCTCAGTGGCGCCGGGGAGCTGTTTTTT
d_call: .
v_call: TRBV9
clone_size: .
j_call: TRBJ2-2

cdr3_aa: CAISPTEYNSPLHF
cdr3_nt: TGTGCCATCAGCCCGACAGAGTATAATTCACCCCTCCACTTT
d_call: .
v_call: TRBV10-3
clone_size: .
j_call: TRBJ1-6

cdr3_aa: CASSLNQWEKLFF
cdr3_nt: TGTGCCAGCAGCCTTAACCAGTGGGAAAAACTGTTTTTT
d_call: .
v_call: TRBV11-2
clone_size: .
j_call: TRBJ1-4

cdr3_aa: CAWNSGSNSPLHF
cdr3_nt: TGTGCCTGGAACTCTGGCTCTAATTCACCCCTCCACTTT
d_call: .
v_call: TRBV30
clone_size: .
j_call: TRBJ1-6